The 18 T cell receptor beta chains presented below share a single source sample, sequenced in a study of T cells in Graves' hyperthyroidism and ophthalmopathy. Amplification of TCR beta CDR3 regions used RNA as the template. First-round RT-PCR targeting the TCR CDR3 was performed with the HTBI primer set. In TCRdb, the multiplex PCR reads were re-called with MiXCR into one record per CDR3 protein. Found here are hundreds of thousands of distinct CDR3 sequences, about a fifth of them singletons; the top ten hold 34%. The sample taken for sequencing was blood. The receptors stem from a young man with Graves' ophthalmopathy.

There are many counts of this clonotype. The V gene is TRBV3-1, the J gene TRBJ1-2; D gene uncertain. Germline lookup yields CDR1 LGHDT and CDR2 YNNKEL (reference sequence). The CDR3 covers 12 residues. V was clipped by 1 base and J by 8 bases, with 8 bases between them. CDR3 sequence (DNA): TGTGCCAGCAGCCAAGTTGGTACCGGCTACACCTTC. Its protein product is CASSQVGTGYTF.

Many counts were recorded for this clonotype. The chain carries TRBV18 and TRBJ2-7, with TRBD2 identical over 8 bases. Trimming at V came to 3 bases and at J to 6 bases, leaving 7 bases not matched to a gene. This CDR3 region has 14 residues. Germline V CDR1 and CDR2: KGHSH, LQKENI. The CDR3 sequence: CASSPRTGRGEQYF. The CDR3 bases are TGTGCCAGCTCACCCCGGACCGGGAGGGGCGAGCAGTACTTC.

The J gene is TRBJ2-1, the V gene TRBV4-3; TRBD1 is a possible D gene (7 bases). Per germline, CDR1 LGHNA and CDR2 YSLEER. The V end lost 0 bases, the J end lost 8 bases, and 14 bases lay between the germline ends. The CDR3 is 15 residues long. Here the CDR3 reads CASSQDSRGADEQFF. For the CDR3, the DNA is TGCGCCAGCAGCCAAGACAGCAGGGGGGCCGATGAGCAGTTCTTC.

The gene calls are TRBV14 and TRBJ2-7, with no clear D. V was pared by 4 bases and J by 2 bases, with 15 bases between. Germline values: CDR1 SGHDN, CDR2 FVKESK. The CDR3 consists of 15 residues. CDR3 nucleotide sequence: TGTGCCAGCAGCCTAAGACCAGGTCCCACCTACGAGCAGTACTTC. Translation: CASSLRPGPTYEQYF.

The genes are TRBV9 and TRBJ2-7; D gene ambiguous. The V end was cut by 4 bases, the J end by 6 bases, with 11 bases between. Germline V gene sequence: CDR1 SGDLS, CDR2 YYNGEE. This CDR3 has 12 residues. The CDR3 is CASSSQSSEQYF. The CDR3 nucleotides read TGTGCCAGCAGCTCCCAGTCGAGCGAGCAGTACTTC.

This clonotype has ten or more counts. V usage is TRBV7-2 and J usage is TRBJ2-7, with TRBD2 identical over 10 bases. The CDR3 length is 16 residues. Germline loops: CDR1 SGHTA, CDR2 FQGNSA. Trimming took 1 base from V and 4 from J; bases not matched to a gene: 7. The CDR3 nucleotides read TGTGCCAGCAGCTTAGAGAGCGGGAGGGCCCGGTACGAGCAGTACTTC. Protein: CASSLESGRARYEQYF.

This clonotype was observed many times. This chain connects TRBV12-3 or TRBV12-4 to TRBJ2-7; 7 nucleotides align to TRBD1. The ends lost 3 bases at V and 6 bases at J; junction bases unmatched: 5. The CDR3 consists of 13 residues. The CDR3 reads CASSLAGTVEQYF. The CDR3 coding sequence is TGTGCCAGCAGTTTGGCCGGGACAGTCGAGCAGTACTTC.

The gene calls are TRBV6-1 and TRBJ1-1, with 11 bases identical to TRBD1. The CDR3 sequence is 16 residues long. V trimming: 1 base; J trimming: 4 bases; junction bases outside the gene matches: 5. Germline loops: CDR1 MNHNS, CDR2 SASEGT. CDR3 DNA: TGTGCCAGCAGTGAAGGGACAGGGGGCTGGGGCACTGAAGCTTTCTTT. The encoded protein is CASSEGTGGWGTEAFF.

This clonotype appeared many times. V usage is TRBV12-3 or TRBV12-4 and J usage is TRBJ1-1; possibly TRBD1 for D (5 bases). This CDR3 is 15 amino acids long. Trimming removed 1 base from V and 1 base from J, with 10 bases in between. The DNA for the CDR3 is TGTGCCAGCAGTTTAGGGGGGTGGGGGAACACTGAAGCTTTCTTT. Its translation: CASSLGGWGNTEAFF.

This clonotype was seen a few times. This chain uses TRBV5-1 with TRBJ2-6; D is ambiguous. The length of the CDR3 is 15 residues. Trimming took 5 bases from V and 0 from J, leaving 9 bases between them. Per the germline V gene, CDR1 is SGHRS and CDR2 is YFSETQ. The CDR3 sequence: CASSATGSGANVLTF. The CDR3 coding sequence is TGCGCCAGCAGTGCGACGGGCTCTGGGGCCAACGTCCTGACTTTC.

This clonotype has a handful of counts. V is TRBV4-3 and J is TRBJ1-5, with D tentatively TRBD1 (5 bases). The ends were cut back, 0 bases at V and 6 bases at J, with 15 bases in the middle. This CDR3 comprises 16 residues. Germline loops: CDR1 LGHNA, CDR2 YSLEER. CDR3: CASSQDSAGRRQPQHF. As DNA, the CDR3 is TGCGCCAGCAGCCAAGATAGCGCAGGGAGGCGTCAGCCCCAGCATTTT.

This clonotype was found many times. The chain uses TRBV10-2 and TRBJ2-3, with 11 bases that match TRBD2. This CDR3 has 17 residues. Losses at the gene ends were 4 bases for V and 2 bases for J; bases not matched to a gene: 8. Per germline, CDR1 WSHSY and CDR2 SAAADI. As DNA, the CDR3 is TGCGCCAGCAGTGCCGGGGGACTAGCGGTGACCACAGATACGCAGTATTTT. Translating it yields CASSAGGLAVTTDTQYF.

V is TRBV28 and J is TRBJ1-5; D is unclear. With 7 bases removed from V and 7 bases from J, the gap between germline ends came to 17 bases. Germline CDR1 is MDHEN and CDR2 is SYDVKM. This CDR3 is built from 14 residues. CDR3 nucleotides: TGTGCCAGCACCTATGTTGGGGTGAGGCAGCCCCAGCATTTT. Its protein product is CASTYVGVRQPQHF. Drawing the rest from reference TRBV28 and TRBJ1-5, the complete variable domain is DVKVTQSSRYLVKRTGEKVFLECVQDMDHENMFWYRQDPGLGLRLIYFSYDVKMKEKGDIPEGYSVSREKKERFSLILESASTNQTSMYLCASTYVGVRQPQHFGDGTRLSIL.

This clonotype was seen at least ten times. The J gene is TRBJ1-2, the V gene TRBV28; TRBD1 matches at 11 bases. V shed 5 bases and J 7 bases; nucleotides not matched to a gene: 9. The CDR3 totals 15 residues. The V gene's germline CDR1 is MDHEN and CDR2 SYDVKM. CDR3 sequence reads: CASSPPGQGAVGYTF. CDR3 in DNA: TGTGCCAGCAGTCCACCCGGACAGGGGGCGGTTGGCTACACCTTC.

Worth noting for this clonotype: Sequence at one end of the junction differs from germline and may be a read error. The chain uses TRBV30 and TRBJ1-3; D perhaps matches TRBD1 (5 bases). The CDR3 length is 15 residues. In germline, CDR1 is GTSNPN, CDR2 SVGIG (reference sequence). The CDR3 reads CAWSTGPVSGNTTYF. The CDR3 coding sequence is TGTGCCTGGAGTACAGGCCCTGTCTCTGGAAACACCACATATTTT.

The chain links TRBV5-1 to TRBJ2-7, with 15 bases lining up with TRBD2. CDR1 is SGHRS and CDR2 is YFSETQ in the germline V gene. The V and J ends lost 0 bases and 3 bases, in that order; junction bases with no gene match: 4. The CDR3 is 17 amino acids. The DNA of the CDR3 is TGCGCCAGCAGCTTGGACGGGACTAGCGGGAGGCGCTACGAGCAGTACTTC. It is translated as CASSLDGTSGRRYEQYF.

This clonotype showed up many times. V is TRBV12-3 or TRBV12-4 and J is TRBJ1-5; maybe TRBD1 (5 bases). This CDR3 has 14 amino acids. V was pared by 0 bases and J by 4 bases, with 7 bases between. The CDR3 reads CASSLAPGNQPQHF. Here the CDR3 DNA reads TGTGCCAGCAGTTTAGCTCCAGGGAATCAGCCCCAGCATTTT.

The J gene is TRBJ2-2, the V gene TRBV11-3; the match to TRBD2 covers 12 bases. The CDR3 has 18 residues. Trimming removed 5 bases from V and 5 bases from J; junction bases left unmatched: 12. Germline loops: CDR1 SGHNT, CDR2 YENEEA. The CDR3 DNA is TGTGCCAGCAGCCCGATGCGACTAGCGGGAGTTCTGACCGGGGAGCTGTTTTTT. As protein: CASSPMRLAGVLTGELFF.